This TCR beta chain was obtained from a study of graft-versus-host responses after intestinal transplantation. Overall study context: Following induction with anti-thymocyte globulin, all recipients were given tacrolimus and steroids for two to four years.

Germline V gene lookup returns CDR1 MNHEY and CDR2 SVGAGI. Trimming cost V 6 bases and J 5 bases, with 16 bases left between them. The CDR3 is 14 amino acids. Here immunoSEQ multiplex PCR was the method, and the copy in TCRdb shows in-frame clones only, minus some. The repertoire holds some 86,000 clones, 90% to 95% seen once, with 6% in the top ten. A word on this clone: Its specificity is unknown.

The chain couples TRBV6-5 to TRBJ2-5; D is undetermined. The source is a human donor who received an intestinal transplant. This specimen consisted of unstimulated CD8+ T cells sorted from spleen or lymph node cells, obtained before intestinal transplant. This chain's CDR3 is CASSLLGGPETQYF. The CDR3 bases are TGTGCCAGCAGCCTCCTGGGCGGCCCGGAGACCCAGTACTTC.